The TCR beta chain described here comes from a study of T-cell reconstitution after alpha-beta-depleted transplantation in children. General observations from the study: Newly produced T cells mostly provided counts and TCRbeta diversity after one year, as hyperexpanded clones declined. Reportedly, roughly two months post-transplant, alpha-beta T cells arose from several hundred expanded graft clones.

Comment on this clonotype: Its antigen is unidentified.

Preparation of the TCRbeta library was carried out with unique molecular identifiers. TCRdb reprocessed the PCR reads via MiXCR and lists one record per CDR3 protein. Counted here are about 420,000 distinct CDR3 sequences, about 17% occurring once; the ten biggest clones make up under 30%. This CDR3 contains 15 residues. With 5 bases clipped from V and 4 bases from J, the junction kept 6 bases outside the gene matches. Per the germline V gene, CDR1 is DFQATT and CDR2 is SNEGSKA (reference sequence). V usage is TRBV20-1 and J usage is TRBJ2-1, with TRBD2 matching 12 bases. This TCR derives from a boy under two years old who had a stem cell transplant for Wiskott-Aldrich syndrome, so the T cells may come from the graft donor. Sequenced here: PBMCs, mostly from graft donor cells, sampled 360 days after TCRalphabeta/CD19-depleted stem cell transplant. This chain's CDR3 is CSARSSGGGYNEQFF. The CDR3 nucleotides are TGCAGTGCTCGTTCTAGCGGGGGGGGGTACAATGAGCAGTTCTTC.